This TCR beta chain was retrieved from a study of T cells after posttransplantation cyclophosphamide. The naive gate required viable CD3+CD4+ or CD3+CD8+ cells with CCR7+CD45RA+CD45RO-CD95-CD27+CD28+ phenotype. This CDR3 is built from 15 residues. Germline trimming cut 5 bases from V and 8 bases from J; bases unmatched to any gene: 10. CDR1 is LNHDA, CDR2 SQIVND, per germline (reference sequence). Using immunoSEQ multiplex PCR, the repertoire was profiled, and TCRdb retains in-frame clones only, with some absent. The sample yields about 22,000 clones, approximately 97% seen once. The sequenced sample consisted of naive CD4+ T cells sorted from PBMCs. This receptor was taken from a man aged 50-60 years in good health, CMV-negative, and a related stem cell transplant donor. The chain recombines TRBV19 with TRBJ1-4, with TRBD1 matching over 8 bases. The CDR3 DNA follows: TGTGCCAGTAGTCTCGACAGGGGCCTGGGAGAAAAACTGTTTTTT. Translated: CASSLDRGLGEKLFF.